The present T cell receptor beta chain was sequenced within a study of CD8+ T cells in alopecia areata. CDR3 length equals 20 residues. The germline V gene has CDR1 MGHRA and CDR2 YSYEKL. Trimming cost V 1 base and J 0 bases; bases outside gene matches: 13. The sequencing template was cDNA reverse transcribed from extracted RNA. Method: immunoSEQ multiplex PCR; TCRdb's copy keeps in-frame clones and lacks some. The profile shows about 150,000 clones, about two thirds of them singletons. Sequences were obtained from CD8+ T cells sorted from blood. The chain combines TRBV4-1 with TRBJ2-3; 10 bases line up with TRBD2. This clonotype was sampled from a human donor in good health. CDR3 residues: CASSQGNLAGEGISTDTQYF. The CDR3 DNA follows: TGCGCCAGCAGCCAAGGGAATCTAGCGGGAGAGGGGATTAGCACAGATACGCAGTATTTT.